The clone carrying this T cell receptor beta chain was counted ten times or more. What it binds is not known. This record comes from a study of naive and memory T cell subsets. Study outcomes and limitations: Higher TCR numbers at tuberculin sites reflect T cell infiltration, per interpretation. Far more TCRs reportedly came from tuberculin skin test site biopsies.

The SP2 primer and nested alpha and beta constant region primers amplified ligated cDNA in four rounds. TCRdb re-called the UMI-ligation and nested PCR reads with MiXCR, one entry per CDR3 protein. Altogether over 11,000 distinct CDR3 sequences are present, about 5% being singletons, with the ten largest covering approximately 8.9%. Treatment denoted: skin biopsy from PPD injection site in Mantoux-positive individual. A UMI-containing oligonucleotide was joined by 3' ligation to the TCR cDNA template. Unsorted total RNA, 1 to 1000 ng, was DNase treated before reverse transcription. There are 16 residues in the CDR3. The J segment lost 4 bases and the V segment lost 5 bases, leaving 11 bases of the junction unmatched.

Specimen: skin, collected from a tuberculin skin test site. The sequence came from an adult in good health. V and J are TRBV12-3 or TRBV12-4 and TRBJ1-1; TRBD1 agrees at 9 bases. This CDR3 reads CASSPRRDRVPTEAFF. Here the CDR3 DNA reads TGTGCCAGCAGTCCCCGTCGGGACAGGGTCCCCACTGAAGCTTTCTTT.